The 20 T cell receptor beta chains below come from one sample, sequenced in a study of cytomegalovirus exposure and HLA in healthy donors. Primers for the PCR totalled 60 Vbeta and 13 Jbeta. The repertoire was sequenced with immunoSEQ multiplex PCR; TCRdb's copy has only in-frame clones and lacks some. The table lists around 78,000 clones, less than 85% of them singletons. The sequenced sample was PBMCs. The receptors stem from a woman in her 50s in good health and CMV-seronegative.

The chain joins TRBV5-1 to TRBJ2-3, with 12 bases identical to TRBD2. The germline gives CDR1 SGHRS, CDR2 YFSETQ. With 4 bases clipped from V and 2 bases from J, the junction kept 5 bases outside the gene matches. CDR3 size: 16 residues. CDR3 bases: TGCGCCAGCAGCATAGGGACTAGCGGGTCCACAGATACGCAGTATTTT. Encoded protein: CASSIGTSGSTDTQYF.

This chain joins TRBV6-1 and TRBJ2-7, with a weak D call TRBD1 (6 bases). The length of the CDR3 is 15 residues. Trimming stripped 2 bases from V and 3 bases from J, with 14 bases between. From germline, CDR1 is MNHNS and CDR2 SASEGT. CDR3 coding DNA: TGTGCCAGCAGTGAACTAGGACAGCCGATCTACGAGCAGTACTTC. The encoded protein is CASSELGQPIYEQYF.

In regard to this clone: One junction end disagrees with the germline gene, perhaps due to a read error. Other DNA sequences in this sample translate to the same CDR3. Here the CDR3 reads CASSPGTDTYNSPLHF. In DNA form, the CDR3 reads TGCGCCAGCAGCCCAGGGACAGACACTTATAATTCCCCCCTCCACTTT. The chain couples TRBV4-3 to TRBJ1-6, with TRBD1 matching over 7 bases. The germline V gene has CDR1 LGHNA and CDR2 YSLEER. The CDR3 has 16 amino acids.

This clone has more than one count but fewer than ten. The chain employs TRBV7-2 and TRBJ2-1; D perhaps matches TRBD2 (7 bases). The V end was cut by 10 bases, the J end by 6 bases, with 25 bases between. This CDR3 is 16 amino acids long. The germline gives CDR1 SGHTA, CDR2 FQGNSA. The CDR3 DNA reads TGTGCCACCCGCCCGAAGGGGGGGCGGGGAGGCAATGAGCAGTTCTTC. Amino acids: CATRPKGGRGGNEQFF.

CDR3 protein: CASSRGLSIYEQYF. CDR3 bases: TGTGCCAGCAGCCGGGGTTTGAGTATCTACGAGCAGTACTTC. The chain is built from TRBV6-5 and TRBJ2-7; weak D call: TRBD2 (5 bases). In germline, CDR1 is MNHEY, CDR2 SVGAGI. This CDR3 is built from 14 residues. Trimming pared 6 bases from V and 3 bases from J, leaving 15 bases between.

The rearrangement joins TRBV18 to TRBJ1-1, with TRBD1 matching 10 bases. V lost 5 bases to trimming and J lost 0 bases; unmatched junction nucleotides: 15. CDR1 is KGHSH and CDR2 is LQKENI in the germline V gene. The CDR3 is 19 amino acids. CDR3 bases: TGTGCCAGCTCAAGACAGGGGGCAGGAGGGCTTAAAATGAACACTGAAGCTTTCTTT. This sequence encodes CASSRQGAGGLKMNTEAFF.

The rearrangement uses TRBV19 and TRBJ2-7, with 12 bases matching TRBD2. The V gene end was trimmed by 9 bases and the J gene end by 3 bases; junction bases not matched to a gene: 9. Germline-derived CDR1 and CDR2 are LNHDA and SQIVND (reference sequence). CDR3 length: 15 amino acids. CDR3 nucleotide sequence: TGTGCCAGCAGCGCCACTAGCGGGAGGAGCTACGAGCAGTACTTC. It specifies CASSATSGRSYEQYF.

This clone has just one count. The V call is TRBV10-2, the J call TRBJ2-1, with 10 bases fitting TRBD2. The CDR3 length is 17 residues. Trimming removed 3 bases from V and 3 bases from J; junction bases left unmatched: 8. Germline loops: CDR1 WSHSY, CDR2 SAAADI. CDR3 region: CASSDSASGRNYNEQFF. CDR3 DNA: TGCGCCAGCAGTGATTCCGCTAGCGGGAGAAACTACAATGAGCAGTTCTTC.

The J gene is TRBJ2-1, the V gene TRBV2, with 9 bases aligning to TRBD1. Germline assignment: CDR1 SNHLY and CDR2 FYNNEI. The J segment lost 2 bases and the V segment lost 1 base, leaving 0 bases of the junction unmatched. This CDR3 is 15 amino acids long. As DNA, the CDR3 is TGTGCCAGCAGTGAAGGACAGGGGGCCTACAATGAGCAGTTCTTC. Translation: CASSEGQGAYNEQFF.

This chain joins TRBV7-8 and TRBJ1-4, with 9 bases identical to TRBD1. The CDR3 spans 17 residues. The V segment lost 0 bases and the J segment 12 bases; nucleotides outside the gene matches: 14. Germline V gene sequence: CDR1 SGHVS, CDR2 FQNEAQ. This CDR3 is CASSLARGQGLPSELFF. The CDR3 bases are TGTGCCAGCAGCTTAGCAAGAGGACAGGGGCTCCCCTCGGAACTGTTTTTT.

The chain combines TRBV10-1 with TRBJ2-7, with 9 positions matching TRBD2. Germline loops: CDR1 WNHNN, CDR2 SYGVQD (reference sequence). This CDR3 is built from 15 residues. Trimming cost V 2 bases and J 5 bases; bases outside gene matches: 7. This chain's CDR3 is CASSESASGNHEQYF. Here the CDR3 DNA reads TGCGCCAGCAGTGAGAGTGCTAGCGGGAACCACGAGCAGTACTTC.

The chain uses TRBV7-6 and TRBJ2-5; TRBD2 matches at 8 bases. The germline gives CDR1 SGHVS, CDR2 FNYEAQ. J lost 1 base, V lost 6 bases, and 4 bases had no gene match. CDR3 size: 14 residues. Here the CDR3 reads CASRPTSGQETQYF. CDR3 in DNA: TGTGCCAGCAGACCCACTAGCGGCCAAGAGACCCAGTACTTC.

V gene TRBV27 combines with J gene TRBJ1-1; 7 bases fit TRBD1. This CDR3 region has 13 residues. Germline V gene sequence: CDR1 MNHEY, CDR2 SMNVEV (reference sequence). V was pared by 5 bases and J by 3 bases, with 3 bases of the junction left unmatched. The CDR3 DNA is TGTGCCAGCAGTCCACAGGGGTACACTGAAGCTTTCTTT. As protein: CASSPQGYTEAFF.

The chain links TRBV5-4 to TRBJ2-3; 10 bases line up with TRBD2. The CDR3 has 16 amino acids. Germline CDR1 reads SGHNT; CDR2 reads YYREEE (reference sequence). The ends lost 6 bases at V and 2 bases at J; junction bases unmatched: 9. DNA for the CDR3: TGTGCCAGCAACGACAAACTAGCGGGGACCACAGATACGCAGTATTTT. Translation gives CASNDKLAGTTDTQYF. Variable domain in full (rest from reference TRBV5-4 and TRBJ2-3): ETGVTQSPTHLIKTRGQQVTLRCSSQSGHNTVSWYQQALGQGPQFIFQYYREEENGRGNFPPRFSGLQFPNYSSELNVNALELDDSALYLCASNDKLAGTTDTQYFGPGTRLTVL.

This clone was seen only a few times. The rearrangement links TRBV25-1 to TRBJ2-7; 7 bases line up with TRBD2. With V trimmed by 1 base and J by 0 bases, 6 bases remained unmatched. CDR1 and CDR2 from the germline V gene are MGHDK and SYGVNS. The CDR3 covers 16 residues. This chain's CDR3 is CASSEWEGRSSYEQYF. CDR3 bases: TGTGCCAGCAGTGAATGGGAGGGCCGCTCCTCCTACGAGCAGTACTTC.

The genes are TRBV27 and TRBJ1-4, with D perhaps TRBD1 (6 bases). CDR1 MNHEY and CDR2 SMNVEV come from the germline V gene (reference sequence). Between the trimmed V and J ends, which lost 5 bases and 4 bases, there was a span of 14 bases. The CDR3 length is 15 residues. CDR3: CASSPWGHLNEKLFF. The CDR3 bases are TGTGCCAGCAGTCCCTGGGGACACCTTAATGAAAAACTGTTTTTT. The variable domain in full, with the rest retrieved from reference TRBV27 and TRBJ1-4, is EAQVTQNPRYLITVTGKKLTVTCSQNMNHEYMSWYRQDPGLGLRQIYYSMNVEVTDKGDVPEGYKVSRKEKRNFPLILESPSPNQTSLYFCASSPWGHLNEKLFFGSGTQLSVL.

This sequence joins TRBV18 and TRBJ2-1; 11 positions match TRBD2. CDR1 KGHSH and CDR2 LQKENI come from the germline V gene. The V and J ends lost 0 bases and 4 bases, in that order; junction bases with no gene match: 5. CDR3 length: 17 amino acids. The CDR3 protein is CASSPPTGTSGYNEQFF. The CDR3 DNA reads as TGTGCCAGCTCACCACCGACCGGGACTAGCGGATACAATGAGCAGTTCTTC.

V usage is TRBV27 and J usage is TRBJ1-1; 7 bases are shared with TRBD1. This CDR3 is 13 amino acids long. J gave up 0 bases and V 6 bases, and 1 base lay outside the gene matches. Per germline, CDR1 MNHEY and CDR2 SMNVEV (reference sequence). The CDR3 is CASRGTVNTEAFF. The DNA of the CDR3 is TGTGCCAGCAGGGGGACAGTGAACACTGAAGCTTTCTTT.

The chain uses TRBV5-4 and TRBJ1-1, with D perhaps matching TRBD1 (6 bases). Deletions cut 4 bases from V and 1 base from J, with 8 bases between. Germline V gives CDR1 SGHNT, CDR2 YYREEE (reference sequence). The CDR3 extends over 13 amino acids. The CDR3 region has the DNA TGTGCCAGCAGCGCGGACAGGAACACTGAAGCTTTCTTT. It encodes CASSADRNTEAFF. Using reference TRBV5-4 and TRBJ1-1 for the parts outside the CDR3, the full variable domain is ETGVTQSPTHLIKTRGQQVTLRCSSQSGHNTVSWYQQALGQGPQFIFQYYREEENGRGNFPPRFSGLQFPNYSSELNVNALELDDSALYLCASSADRNTEAFFGQGTRLTVV.

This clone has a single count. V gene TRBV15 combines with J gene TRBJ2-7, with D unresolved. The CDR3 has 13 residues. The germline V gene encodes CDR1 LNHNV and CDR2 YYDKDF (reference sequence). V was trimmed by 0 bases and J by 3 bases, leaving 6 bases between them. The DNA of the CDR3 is TGTGCCACCAGCAGAGAGCGAAACTACGAGCAGTACTTC. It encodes CATSRERNYEQYF. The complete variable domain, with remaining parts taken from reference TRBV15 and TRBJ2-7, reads DAMVIQNPRYQVTQFGKPVTLSCSQTLNHNVMYWYQQKSSQAPKLLFHYYDKDFNNEADTPDNFQSRRPNTSFCFLDIRSPGLGDTAMYLCATSRERNYEQYFGPGTRLTVT.